One T cell receptor beta chain is described in this entry. This sample was included in a study of CD8+ T cells in alopecia areata. The CDR3 is 13 amino acids. CDR1 SNHLY and CDR2 FYNNEI come from the germline V gene. V was cut by 8 bases and J by 0 bases, with 5 bases left in between. Extracted RNA was reverse transcribed into cDNA, the sequencing template. Measured with immunoSEQ multiplex PCR; TCRdb has only the in-frame clones, and not every one. The sample has about 110,000 clones, approximately 61% seen once; the top ten hold around 23%. The chain uses TRBV2 and TRBJ2-6; D is ambiguous. Sequencing was carried out using NKG2D-low CD8+ T cells sorted from blood. The sequence was obtained from a human donor with alopecia areata. In nucleotides, the CDR3 is TGTGCCAGCGACCCCTCTGGGGCCAACGTCCTGACTTTC. It codes for CASDPSGANVLTF.